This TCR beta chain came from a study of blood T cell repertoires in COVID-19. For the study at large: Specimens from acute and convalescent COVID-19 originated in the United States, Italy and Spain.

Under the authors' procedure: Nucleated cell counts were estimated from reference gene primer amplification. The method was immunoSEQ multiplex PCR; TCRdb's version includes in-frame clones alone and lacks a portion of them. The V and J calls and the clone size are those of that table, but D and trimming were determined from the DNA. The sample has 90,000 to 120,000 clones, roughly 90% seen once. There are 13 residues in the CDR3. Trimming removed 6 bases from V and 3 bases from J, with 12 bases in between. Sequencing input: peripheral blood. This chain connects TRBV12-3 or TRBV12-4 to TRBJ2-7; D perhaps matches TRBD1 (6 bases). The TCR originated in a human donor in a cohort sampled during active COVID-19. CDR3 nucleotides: TGTGCCAGCAGCACGGACAGTTACTACGAGCAGTACTTC. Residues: CASSTDSYYEQYF.